This T cell receptor (beta chain) is drawn from a study of T cells in Graves' hyperthyroidism and ophthalmopathy (dated by TCRdb to the late 2010s). With regard to the full study: A discovery cohort of approximately 100 patients, approximately 44 with Graves' ophthalmopathy and 55 to 60 with stable Graves' hyperthyroidism, was used to find distinguishing TCR V-J signatures. The roughly 94 discovery patients were randomly split 7:3 into training and test sets. After blood sampling, hyperthyroidism patients were treated with methimazole at a starting dose of 30 mg daily, and ophthalmopathy patients were treated with high-dose intravenous methylprednisolone. Thyroid tissue and blood T-cell repertoires from several Graves' hyperthyroidism patients were also compared in the study. The paper describes TCR Vbeta CDR3 sequencing of some 130 peripheral blood samples, made up of roughly 45 ophthalmopathy patients, 70 to 75 hyperthyroidism patients and 17 progressor patients. Whether ophthalmopathy could be predicted prospectively was tested in an independent validation cohort made up of 18 to 20 hyperthyroidism patients plus 17 patients who later progressed to ophthalmopathy.

The TCR beta CDR3 regions were amplified from the RNA transcripts. For the first round of RT-PCR on the TCR CDR3, the HTBI primer set was used together with the Qiagen OneStep RT-PCR kit. Libraries were constructed in a second round of multiplex PCR, after which size selection and purification were carried out. Libraries were sequenced paired-end with 100 bp reads on an Illumina HiSeq2000. The original methods were these. SOAPnuke was used to process the raw data, removing reads that contained adapters or uncalled bases, had a mean Phred below 15, or lacked an exact match to the constant primer or identifier. COPE v1.2.5 was used to merge the high-quality paired reads, and each unique nucleotide sequence was defined as a clonotype. MiTCR v1.1 was used to align clonotypes to the IMGT TRBV, TRBD and TRBJ reference segments. Only V-J combinations with frequency above 0.0001, covering roughly 99% of repertoires, were analysed. A TCS score was defined as the ratio between F50 (clonal expansion) and ExV (chaos), using BLOSUM62-based TCRdist between CDR3 peptides within each V-J. Welch's t-statistics and random forest reduced just over 500 V-J features to roughly 13, which were used in a naive Bayes classifier (R e1071). The similarity between thyroid and blood repertoires was quantified using the Morisita-Horn index. The public reads were quality trimmed at Q25 with fastp and then assembled into clones with MiXCR by TCRdb, keeping productive beta chains. Entries that share a CDR3 protein sequence are merged under the most common genes and DNA. None of the V and J calls come from the authors' own analysis; TCRdb made them. Recorded for this sample are more than 550,000 distinct CDR3 sequences; approximately 42% of them occurred a single time. In total, the top ten clones hold approximately 6.8% of the sample.

Any patient with an uncontrolled infection, another autoimmune disease, pregnancy or lactation was excluded. Diagnoses were based on clinical symptoms, serum thyroxine and TRAb, thyroid ultrasound and orbital computed tomography. Total RNA was extracted using Trizol reagent, and RNA quality was assessed on an Agilent 2100 Bioanalyzer. What the work shows at the level of the full study, not this receptor alone: Most expanded thyroid clonotypes (frequency above 0.001) were also detected in blood, a finding suggesting that blood repertoires may reflect thyroid immune responses. During validation, the model predicted progression to ophthalmopathy a median of roughly six months ahead of onset, with around 65% sensitivity and almost 75% specificity. Sample size was not statistically predetermined, and blinding of investigators to group allocation was not performed. Ophthalmopathy was separated from stable hyperthyroidism by a 13 V-J signature model, with just over 85% sensitivity and 81% to 82% specificity obtained in cross-validation and 80%/75% obtained in testing.

Deletion took 1 base off V and 3 bases off J, with a span of 6 bases between the germline ends. From the germline V gene, CDR1 is SNHLY and CDR2 is FYNNEI. Taken from cysteine to phenylalanine, the CDR3 has 13 residues. Left in the record is the CDR3 DNA by itself, 39 bases read in frame from the first base. Note on this clonotype: Its antigen is unknown. A read error may explain this, as a much larger clone is one base away.

This TCR derives from an adult man with Graves' disease, either hyperthyroidism or ophthalmopathy (not recorded which). Sequencing was performed on peripheral blood or thyroid tissue (not recorded which). The chain links TRBV2 with TRBJ1-2; too little of a D gene remains to name it. CDR3 region: CASSEGEDYGYTF. The DNA sequence is TGTGCCAGCAGTGAAGGGGAGGACTATGGCTACACCTTC.